The following is a TCR beta chain sequence with its context. This CDR3 spans 16 amino acids. Trimming pared 1 base from V and 8 bases from J, leaving 17 bases between. CDR1 and CDR2 (germline): MDHEN, SYDVKM. Produced via immunoSEQ multiplex PCR; TCRdb's table is partial and in-frame only. The sample includes roughly 2,300,000 clones, 85% to 95% of them seen just once. The sample is drawn from a study of shared clonotypes between healthy human individuals. Background on the study: For every donor, three CD4 naive, three CD4 memory, two CD8 naive and one CD8 memory plates were used.

The sequencing sample was made of naive CD4+ T cells from PBMCs. The subset here: CD45RA+ positively selected. This clonotype was obtained from a man aged 18 to 29 in good health. Some clones in this sample may be carry-over from other donors' samples. V and J are TRBV28 and TRBJ1-4; possibly TRBD1 for D (6 bases). The CDR3 nucleotides are TGTGCCAGCAGTTTATTTGGGACAATCAAGAGGGAAAAACTGTTTTTT. This sequence encodes CASSLFGTIKREKLFF.